This T cell receptor beta chain was sequenced during a study of blood T cells in healthy people across ages. This clonotype was seen a single time. The CDR3 extends over 12 amino acids. CDR1 is MNHEY and CDR2 is SVGAGI in the germline V gene. Trimming shortened V by 2 bases and J by 10 bases, and 11 bases separated the two germline ends. PCR was performed a second time for about 6 to 11 cycles using a sample-barcoded 5' primer and a J-beta primer mix. From the 5' RACE reads, TCRdb called clonotypes with MiXCR, one entry per CDR3 protein. The sample yields roughly 800,000 distinct CDR3 sequences, 20% to 30% seen once. Separately, the same data were catalogued under a study of T cells of mothers and their children. That paper states: Donation came from three healthy Caucasian mothers together with their six children. Both sample barcodes and 2-4 random nucleotides came from the M1S primer of the second PCR. The study obtained over 8.5 million TCR beta CDR3 reads per mother and some 3 million per child.

Sample: blood. V gene TRBV6-5 combines with J gene TRBJ1-2; D gene uncertain. The origin of this receptor is a boy under 18 in good health. Written as DNA, the CDR3 is TGTGCCAGCAGTTACGCAGAGAAGGACTACACCTTC. Its protein product is CASSYAEKDYTF.